The subject of this entry is one T cell receptor (beta chain). Per the authors' pipeline: From reference gene primer amplification, estimates of nucleated cell counts were derived. Generated by immunoSEQ multiplex PCR, the TCRdb table keeps only in-frame clones and is missing some. From that table come the V and J calls and clone size; the DNA was used to work out D and trimming. The sample records some 260,000 clones, just over 85% being singletons. The CDR3 contains 17 residues. Germline CDR1 is LGHNA and CDR2 is YSLEER. The V and J ends lost 1 base and 4 bases, in that order; junction bases with no gene match: 12. The data derive from a study of blood T cell repertoires in COVID-19. For the study at large: COVID-19 samples from acute and convalescent phases originated in the United States, Italy and Spain. Sample material is recorded as cDNA or gDNA derived from T cells, B-cell-depleted T cells, or PBMCs.

The chain has TRBV4-3 and TRBJ2-5; the match to TRBD2 covers 7 bases. The TCR sequence derives from a man of 80 years or more with acute or convalescent COVID-19. Specimen: peripheral blood. CDR3 DNA sequence: TGCGCCAGCAGCCAAGCTTTCGGCGGGAGCGATCGAGAGACCCAGTACTTC. Encoded protein: CASSQAFGGSDRETQYF.